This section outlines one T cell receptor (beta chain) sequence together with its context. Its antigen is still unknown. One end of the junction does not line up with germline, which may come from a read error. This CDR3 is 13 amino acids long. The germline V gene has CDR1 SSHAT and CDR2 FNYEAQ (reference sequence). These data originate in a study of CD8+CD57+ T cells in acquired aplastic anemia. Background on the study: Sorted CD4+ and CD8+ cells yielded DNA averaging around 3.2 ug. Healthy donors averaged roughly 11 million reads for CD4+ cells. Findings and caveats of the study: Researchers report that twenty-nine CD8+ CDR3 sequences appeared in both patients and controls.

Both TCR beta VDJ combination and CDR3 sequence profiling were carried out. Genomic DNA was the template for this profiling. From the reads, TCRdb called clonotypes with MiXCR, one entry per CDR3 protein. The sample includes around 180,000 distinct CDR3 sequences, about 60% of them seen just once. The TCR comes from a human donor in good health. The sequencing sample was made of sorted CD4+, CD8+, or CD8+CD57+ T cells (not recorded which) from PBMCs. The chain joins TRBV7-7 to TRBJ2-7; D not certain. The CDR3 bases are TGTGCTAGCAGCTACACGGACGGCTACGAGCAGTACTTC. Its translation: CASSYTDGYEQYF.